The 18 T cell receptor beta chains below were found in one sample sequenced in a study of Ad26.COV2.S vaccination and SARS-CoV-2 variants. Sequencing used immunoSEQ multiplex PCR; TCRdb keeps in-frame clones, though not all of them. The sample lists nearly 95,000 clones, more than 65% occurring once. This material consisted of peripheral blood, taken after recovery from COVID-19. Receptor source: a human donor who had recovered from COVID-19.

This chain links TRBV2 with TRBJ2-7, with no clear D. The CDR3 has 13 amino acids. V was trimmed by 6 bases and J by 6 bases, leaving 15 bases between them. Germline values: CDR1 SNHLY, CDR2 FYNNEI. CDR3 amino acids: CASRAPAVGEQYF. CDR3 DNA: TGTGCCAGCAGAGCTCCTGCAGTAGGCGAGCAGTACTTC.

The chain's CDR3 is CASSYLRLAGIYEQYF. CDR3 sequence (DNA): TGTGCCAGCAGTTACCTTCGACTAGCGGGAATCTACGAGCAGTACTTC. V gene TRBV6-2 or TRBV6-3 combines with J gene TRBJ2-7; TRBD2 matches 11 bases. The CDR3 contains 16 residues. Germline-derived CDR1 and CDR2 are MNHEY and SVGEGT. Germline trimming cut 2 bases from V and 3 bases from J; bases unmatched to any gene: 6.

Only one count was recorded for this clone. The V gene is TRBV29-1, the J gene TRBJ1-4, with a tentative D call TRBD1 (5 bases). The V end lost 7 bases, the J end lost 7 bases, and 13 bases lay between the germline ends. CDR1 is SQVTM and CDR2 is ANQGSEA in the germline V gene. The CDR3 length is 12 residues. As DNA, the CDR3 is TGCAGCGCTTTACCCCAGGGTGAAAAACTGTTTTTT. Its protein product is CSALPQGEKLFF.

The CDR3 DNA follows: TGTGCCAGCAGTTACGGGATCTATAATTCACCCCTCCACTTT. This translates into CASSYGIYNSPLHF. The chain has TRBV5-5 and TRBJ1-6; D gene uncertain. CDR1 is SGHKS, CDR2 YYEKEE, per germline (reference sequence). Trimming removed 5 bases from V and 3 bases from J, with 9 bases in between. The CDR3 totals 14 residues.

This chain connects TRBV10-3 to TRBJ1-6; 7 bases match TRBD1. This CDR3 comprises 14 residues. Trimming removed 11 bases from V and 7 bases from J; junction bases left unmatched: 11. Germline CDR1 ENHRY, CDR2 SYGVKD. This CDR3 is CAYSQGQKNSPLHF. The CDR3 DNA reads TGTGCCTACTCACAGGGACAGAAAAATTCACCCCTCCACTTT.

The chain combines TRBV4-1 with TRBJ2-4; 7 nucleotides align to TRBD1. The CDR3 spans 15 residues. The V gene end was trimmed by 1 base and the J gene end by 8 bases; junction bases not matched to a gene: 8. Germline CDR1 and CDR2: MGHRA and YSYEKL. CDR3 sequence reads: CASSQVQGVGDIQYF. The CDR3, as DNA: TGCGCCAGCAGCCAAGTCCAGGGGGTGGGGGACATTCAGTACTTC.

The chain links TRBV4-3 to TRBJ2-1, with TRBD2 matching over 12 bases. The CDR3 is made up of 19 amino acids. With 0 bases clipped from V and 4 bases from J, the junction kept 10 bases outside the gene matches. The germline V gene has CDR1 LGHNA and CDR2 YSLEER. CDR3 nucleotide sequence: TGCGCCAGCAGCCAAGAGTGGGAGAGGACTAGCGGGGCGTACAATGAGCAGTTCTTC. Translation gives CASSQEWERTSGAYNEQFF.

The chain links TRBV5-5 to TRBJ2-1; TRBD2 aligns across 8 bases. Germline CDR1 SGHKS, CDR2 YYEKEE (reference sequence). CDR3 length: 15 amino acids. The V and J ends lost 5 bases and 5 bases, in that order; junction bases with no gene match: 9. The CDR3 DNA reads TGTGCCAGCAGGACCCCGGGACTAGTTAACAATGAGCAGTTCTTC. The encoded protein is CASRTPGLVNNEQFF.

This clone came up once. The CDR3 region has the DNA TGTGCCAGCAGCTTGCGGGGGGAAGGGGAGGGCCTTTATGAGCAGTTCTTC. Its protein is CASSLRGEGEGLYEQFF. The J gene is TRBJ2-1, the V gene TRBV5-4; 7 nucleotides line up with TRBD2. The length of the CDR3 is 17 residues. The germline V gene encodes CDR1 SGHNT and CDR2 YYREEE (reference sequence). V trimming: 1 base; J trimming: 8 bases; junction bases outside the gene matches: 15.

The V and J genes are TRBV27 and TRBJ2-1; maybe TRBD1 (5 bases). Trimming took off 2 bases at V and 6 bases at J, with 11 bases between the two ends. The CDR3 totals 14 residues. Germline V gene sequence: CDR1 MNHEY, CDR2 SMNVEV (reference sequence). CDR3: CASSLAGYINEQFF. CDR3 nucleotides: TGTGCCAGCAGTTTAGCAGGGTACATCAATGAGCAGTTCTTC.

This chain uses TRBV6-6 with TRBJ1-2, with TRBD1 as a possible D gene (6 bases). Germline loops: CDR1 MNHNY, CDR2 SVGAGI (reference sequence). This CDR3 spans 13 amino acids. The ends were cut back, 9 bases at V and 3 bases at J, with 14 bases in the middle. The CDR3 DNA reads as TGTGCCAGTACACCGGGGGCATACTATGGCTACACCTTC. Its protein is CASTPGAYYGYTF.

Written as DNA, the CDR3 is TGTGCCAGCTCACCTTTTATCGGGTACCAAGAGACCCAGTACTTC. Translated: CASSPFIGYQETQYF. This chain joins TRBV18 and TRBJ2-5, with D unclear. The CDR3 runs 15 residues. Per germline, CDR1 KGHSH and CDR2 LQKENI. Deletions cut 3 bases from V and 0 bases from J, with 11 bases between.

CDR3 DNA: TGTGCCAGTAGTATCAGCGGGGCCGGTACAGCCGGGGAGCTGTTTTTT. This sequence encodes CASSISGAGTAGELFF. The V and J genes are TRBV19 and TRBJ2-2; the match to TRBD2 covers 7 bases. With V trimmed by 3 bases and J by 6 bases, 10 bases remained unmatched. Germline CDR1 LNHDA, CDR2 SQIVND (reference sequence). The length of the CDR3 is 16 residues.

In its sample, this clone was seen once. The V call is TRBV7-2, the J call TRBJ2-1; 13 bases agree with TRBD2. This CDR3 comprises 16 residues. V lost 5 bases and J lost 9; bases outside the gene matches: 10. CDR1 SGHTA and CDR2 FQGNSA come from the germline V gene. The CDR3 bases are TGTGCCAGCAGCGCAGGCGGGACTAGCGGGATTATTGAGCAGTTCTTC. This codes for CASSAGGTSGIIEQFF.

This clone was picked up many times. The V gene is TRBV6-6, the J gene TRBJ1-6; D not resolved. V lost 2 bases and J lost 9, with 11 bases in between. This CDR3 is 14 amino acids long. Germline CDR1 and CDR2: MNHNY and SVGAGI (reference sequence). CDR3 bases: TGTGCCAGCAGTTACCCCGAGGGTGGTTCACCCCTCCACTTT. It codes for CASSYPEGGSPLHF.

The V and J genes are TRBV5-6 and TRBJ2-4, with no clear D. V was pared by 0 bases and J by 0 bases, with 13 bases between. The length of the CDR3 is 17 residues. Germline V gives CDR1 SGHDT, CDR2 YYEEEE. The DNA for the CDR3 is TGTGCCAGCAGCTTGGCCGTTGACTTCCTAGCCAAAAACATTCAGTACTTC. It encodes CASSLAVDFLAKNIQYF.

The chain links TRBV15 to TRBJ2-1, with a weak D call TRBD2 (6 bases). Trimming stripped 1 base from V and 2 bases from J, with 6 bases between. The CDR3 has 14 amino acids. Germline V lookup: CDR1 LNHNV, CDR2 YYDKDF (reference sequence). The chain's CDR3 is CATSRAGAYNEQFF. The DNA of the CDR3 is TGTGCCACCAGCAGAGCGGGGGCCTACAATGAGCAGTTCTTC.

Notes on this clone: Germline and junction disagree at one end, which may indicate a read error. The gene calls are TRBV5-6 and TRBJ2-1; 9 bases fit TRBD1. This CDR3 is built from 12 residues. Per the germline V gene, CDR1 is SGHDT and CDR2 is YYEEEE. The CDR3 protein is CASSPGGGQGLF. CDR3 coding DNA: TGTGCCAGCAGCCCGGGTGGGGGACAGGGACTCTTC.